Listed here are 4 T cell receptor beta chains from one sample, sequenced in a study of control samples from healthy donors and cancer patients. The repertoire was sequenced with immunoSEQ multiplex PCR; TCRdb's copy has only in-frame clones and lacks some. The sample records some 30,000 clones, around nine tenths being singletons. Sequencing was carried out using formalin-fixed, paraffin-embedded tissue. These receptors were taken from a female donor with melanoma.

J is TRBJ2-3 and V is TRBV10-1, with 9 positions matching TRBD2. CDR1 WNHNN and CDR2 SYGVQD come from the germline V gene (reference sequence). V lost 4 bases, J lost 8 bases, and 10 bases stayed unmatched. The CDR3 consists of 15 residues. Written as DNA, the CDR3 is TGCGCCAGCAGTGCCCACGGCGGGAGGGCCGCTACGCAGTATTTT. It codes for CASSAHGGRAATQYF.

V gene TRBV19 combines with J gene TRBJ2-6; D may be TRBD1 (6 bases). The CDR3 spans 18 residues. The ends were cut back, 1 base at V and 0 bases at J, with 13 bases in the middle. Germline V gene lookup returns CDR1 LNHDA and CDR2 SQIVND (reference sequence). The CDR3 sequence is CASSIGGQGRSGANVLTF. The CDR3 DNA reads TGTGCCAGTAGTATAGGGGGGCAAGGGCGCTCTGGGGCCAACGTCCTGACTTTC.

This clone was seen only once. The J gene is TRBJ2-1, the V gene TRBV12-3 or TRBV12-4; no firm D call. Trimming pared 6 bases from V and 4 bases from J, leaving 4 bases between. CDR3 length: 11 amino acids. The CDR3 region has the DNA TGTGCCAGCAGAAGTTACAATGAGCAGTTCTTC. Residues: CASRSYNEQFF.

The V gene is TRBV29-1, the J gene TRBJ2-1, with 8 bases that match TRBD2. The CDR3 is 15 residues long. V dropped 0 bases and J dropped 7; count of bases not matched to a gene: 8. Looked up from germline, CDR1 is SQVTM and CDR2 is ANQGSEA. CDR3 sequence (DNA): TGCAGCGTTGAAGACTCTCAGCGGGAGTTAAATGAGCAGTTCTTC. This gives the protein CSVEDSQRELNEQFF.